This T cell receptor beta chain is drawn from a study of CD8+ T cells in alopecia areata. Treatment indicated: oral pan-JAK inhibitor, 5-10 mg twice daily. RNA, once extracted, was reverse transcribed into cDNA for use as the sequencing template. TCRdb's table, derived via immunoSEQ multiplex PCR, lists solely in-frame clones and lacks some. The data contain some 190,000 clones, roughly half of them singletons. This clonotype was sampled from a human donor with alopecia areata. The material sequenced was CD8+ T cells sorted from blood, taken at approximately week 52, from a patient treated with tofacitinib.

CDR3 residues: CAGTENDYGYTF. The CDR3 DNA is TGTGCCGGGACAGAAAATGACTATGGCTACACCTTC. J is TRBJ1-2 and V is TRBV30; 7 nucleotides agree with TRBD1. V lost 8 bases and J lost 3; bases outside the gene matches: 6. The germline V gene encodes CDR1 GTSNPN and CDR2 SVGIG (reference sequence). This CDR3 region has 12 residues. The whole variable domain, remainder taken from reference TRBV30 and TRBJ1-2, is SQTIHQWPATLVQPVGSPLSLECTVEGTSNPNLYWYRQAAGRGLQLLFYSVGIGQISSEVPQNLSASRPQDRQFILSSKKLLLSDSGFYLCAGTENDYGYTFGSGTRLTVV.